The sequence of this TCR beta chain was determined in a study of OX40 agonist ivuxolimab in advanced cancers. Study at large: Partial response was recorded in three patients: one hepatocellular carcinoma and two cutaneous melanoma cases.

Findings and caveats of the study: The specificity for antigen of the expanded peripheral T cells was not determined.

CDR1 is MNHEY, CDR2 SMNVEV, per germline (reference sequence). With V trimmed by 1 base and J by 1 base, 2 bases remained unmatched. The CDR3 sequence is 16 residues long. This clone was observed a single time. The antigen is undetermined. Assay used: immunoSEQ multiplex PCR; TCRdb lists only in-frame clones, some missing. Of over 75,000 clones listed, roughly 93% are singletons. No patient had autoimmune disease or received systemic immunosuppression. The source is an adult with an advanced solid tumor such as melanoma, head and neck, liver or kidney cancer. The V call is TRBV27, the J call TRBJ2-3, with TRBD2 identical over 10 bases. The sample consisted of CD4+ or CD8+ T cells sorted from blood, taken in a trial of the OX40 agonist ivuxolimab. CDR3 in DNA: TGTGCCAGCAGTTTATTGGGGACTAGCGGCACAGATACGCAGTATTTT. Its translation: CASSLLGTSGTDTQYF.